This TCR beta chain was sequenced for a study of TIL therapy for anti-PD-1-resistant metastatic lung cancer. Study in general: Patients then received nivolumab; progressors got lymphodepletion, TIL and IL-2. Median tumor PD-L1 proportion score was under 7.5%.

This was the immunoSEQ v3 assay. Sequencing depth was around 2.2 million read pairs for survey level, roughly 4.5-6 million for deep. Here immunoSEQ multiplex PCR was the method, and the copy in TCRdb shows in-frame clones only, minus some. There are 54,000 or so clones in the sample; less than 85% occur only once, and roughly 2% lies in the top ten. Time point denoted: pre-treatment sample, taken before nivolumab and TIL therapy. The germline V and J ends were trimmed by 1 base and 6 bases, with 4 bases remaining between them. Germline V CDR1 and CDR2: LGHNA, YNFKEQ. This CDR3 has 11 amino acids. In this sample, this clone turned up a few times.

The clonotype was recovered from a person aged 25-85 years with non-small cell lung cancer. The chain links TRBV4-2 to TRBJ2-7; D unresolved. The sequencing used blood, collected at baseline. CDR3 amino acids: CASSQGAEQYF. CDR3 nucleotides: TGTGCCAGCAGCCAAGGTGCCGAGCAGTACTTC.